This entry is about one T cell receptor beta chain. As yet, its antigen is unknown. Reverse transcribing all isolated RNA meant expressed TCRB transcripts were sequenced. Sequenced by immunoSEQ multiplex PCR; TCRdb stores in-frame clones only, minus some. In the table there are roughly 700,000 clones, over 10% of which are singletons. The ends were cut back, 5 bases at V and 0 bases at J, with 8 bases in the middle. Germline CDR1 and CDR2: MNHNY and SVGAGI (reference sequence). CDR3 length: 14 residues. This sample is part of a study of beta chain features in type 1 diabetes. General observations from the study: Shorter TCRB CDR3s, moderately but significantly so, marked every one of the four CD4+ subsets in Type 1 diabetes patients. Within patients, naive, central memory and Treg TCRB repertoires seemed more similar than within healthy donors. Insertions at VDJ junctions were less frequent in type 1 diabetes patients. These patients also deleted more nucleotides at the same junctions.

Purities in excess of 95% were seen in all sorted populations. Sample: naive CD4+ T cells from blood. The TCR was taken from a man aged 18 to 30 with type 1 diabetes. The gene calls are TRBV6-6 and TRBJ1-5; unclear D gene. The CDR3 nucleotides read TGTGCCAGCAGTCCCCAGATTAGCAATCAGCCCCAGCATTTT. As protein: CASSPQISNQPQHF.